This TCR beta chain was obtained from a study of blood T cell repertoires in COVID-19. Study-level information: The origin of the acute and convalescent COVID-19 samples was the United States, Italy and Spain. Sources were T cells, B-cell-depleted T cells, or PBMCs; the material itself was cDNA or gDNA.

CDR1 MNHNS and CDR2 SASEGT come from the germline V gene. The junction had 6 bases not matched to a gene; V was cut back by 2 bases and J by 3 bases. The CDR3 totals 15 residues. Per the original data handling: Scientists estimated how many nucleated cells there were by amplifying reference gene primers. Profiled with immunoSEQ multiplex PCR; TCRdb holds only in-frame clones, not every one. The V and J calls and clone size are taken from that table; D and trimming were inferred from the DNA. The sample yields 95,000 to 150,000 clones, about two thirds seen once. V gene TRBV6-1 combines with J gene TRBJ1-2, with TRBD1 matching over 7 bases. The source material was peripheral blood. The source of this sequence is a human donor with acute or convalescent COVID-19. The donor label of this sample is uncertain. The CDR3 spells CASSETRQGHYGYTF. CDR3 coding DNA: TGTGCCAGCAGTGAAACCAGACAGGGACACTATGGCTACACCTTC.